Following are 8 T cell receptor beta chains from one sample sequenced in a study of CD8 T cells in ankylosing spondylitis. Study-wide results and caveats: Among TCR beta sequences, a motif of several highly homologous variants appeared characteristic of ankylosing spondylitis blood.

Their recognized antigens are unknown. In TCRdb, the 5' RACE reads were re-called with MiXCR into one record per CDR3 protein. This repertoire shows 700,000 or so distinct CDR3 sequences, around 20% found once; its top ten account for around 20%. Sequencing used blood, either unsorted or a sorted T cell fraction (not recorded which). The receptors were sampled from a male donor with ankylosing spondylitis.

This clonotype has a handful of counts. The chain couples TRBV5-1 to TRBJ2-1; D might be TRBD1 or TRBD2, each matching 6 bases. Germline V gene data show CDR1 as SGHRS and CDR2 as YFSETQ. This CDR3 is 16 amino acids long. V shed 0 bases and J shed 4 bases, with 14 bases lying between them. The CDR3 loop reads CASSLDWGARYNEQFF. DNA for the CDR3: TGCGCCAGCAGCTTGGACTGGGGGGCTCGGTACAATGAGCAGTTCTTC. Variable domain in full (rest from reference TRBV5-1 and TRBJ2-1): KAGVTQTPRYLIKTRGQQVTLSCSPISGHRSVSWYQQTPGQGLQFLFEYFSETQRNKGNFPGRFSGRQFSNSRSEMNVSTLELGDSALYLCASSLDWGARYNEQFFGPGTRLTVL.

This clonotype was detected ten times or more. V and J are TRBV7-2 and TRBJ1-4; possible D gene TRBD1, 5 bases. The V end was cut by 5 bases, the J end by 11 bases, with 24 bases between. Looked up from germline, CDR1 is SGHTA and CDR2 is FQGNSA. The CDR3 runs 16 residues. The CDR3 DNA sequence: TGTGCCAGCAGCCGAGGGACTCTCGGGATGGGCGGGAAACTGTTTTTT. Translation gives CASSRGTLGMGGKLFF.

This sequence joins TRBV29-1 and TRBJ2-7; 7 positions match TRBD1. V lost 3 bases to trimming and J lost 6 bases; unmatched junction nucleotides: 8. CDR3 size: 13 residues. The germline V gene has CDR1 SQVTM and CDR2 ANQGSEA. The CDR3 region is CSVEGQPRGEQYF. For the CDR3, the DNA is TGCAGCGTTGAGGGACAGCCCCGGGGCGAGCAGTACTTC.

This rearrangement joins TRBV12-3 or TRBV12-4 to TRBJ2-4; 14 positions agree with TRBD2. The CDR3 consists of 14 residues. The ends lost 6 bases at V and 14 bases at J; junction bases unmatched: 9. The CDR3 region is CASSRGLAGEAEYF. The CDR3 DNA is TGTGCCAGCAGCCGGGGACTAGCGGGAGAGGCGGAGTACTTC.

Here the CDR3 reads CSARDAAVSNQPQHF. CDR3 DNA: TGCAGTGCTAGAGATGCGGCGGTTAGCAATCAGCCCCAGCATTTT. The gene calls are TRBV20-1 and TRBJ1-5; D gene ambiguous. The germline V gene encodes CDR1 DFQATT and CDR2 SNEGSKA (reference sequence). V shed 0 bases and J shed 0 bases, with 9 bases lying between them. CDR3 length: 15 residues.

This clonotype was seen a few times. V and J are TRBV20-1 and TRBJ2-2, with TRBD2 as a possible D gene (6 bases). V was trimmed by 1 base and J by 4 bases, leaving 10 bases between them. This CDR3 region has 14 residues. CDR1 DFQATT and CDR2 SNEGSKA come from the germline V gene (reference sequence). CDR3 DNA: TGCAGTGCTAGAGCGGGAGTGAGCACCGGGGAGCTGTTTTTT. This sequence encodes CSARAGVSTGELFF.

This clonotype was counted only a few times. The CDR3 is CASSLFGQEMNTEAFF. The DNA for the CDR3 is TGCGCCAGCAGCTTGTTCGGGCAGGAAATGAACACTGAAGCTTTCTTT. The rearrangement joins TRBV5-1 to TRBJ1-1, with unresolved D. The length of the CDR3 is 16 residues. Germline CDR1 and CDR2: SGHRS and YFSETQ. Trimming pared 1 base from V and 0 bases from J, leaving 13 bases between.

This clonotype was detected a few times. Here the CDR3 reads CASSLAIGGGYTF. The DNA of the CDR3 is TGTGCCAGCAGTTTAGCCATTGGGGGTGGCTACACCTTC. The gene calls are TRBV12-3 or TRBV12-4 and TRBJ1-2, with D maybe TRBD1 (5 bases). This CDR3 contains 13 residues. Trimming removed 0 bases from V and 7 bases from J, with 9 bases in between.